This T cell receptor beta chain was sequenced in a study of T-cell reconstitution after alpha-beta-depleted transplantation in children. Study observations and caveats: Several hundred expanded graft clones reportedly were the source of alpha-beta T cells about two months after transplant. Surviving recipient T cells and thymic progenitors produced the high day-60 TCRbeta diversity seen in some patients.

TCRbeta library preparation incorporated unique molecular identifiers. MiXCR, run by TCRdb on the PCR reads, gives a single entry per CDR3 protein. The repertoire holds around 450,000 distinct CDR3 sequences, with over 40% as singletons. As for this clonotype: Its target is not known.

Germline V gene lookup returns CDR1 DFQATT and CDR2 SNEGSKA (reference sequence). V was shortened by 4 bases and J by 0 bases, with 16 bases between the two germline ends. The CDR3 covers 15 residues. The TCR sequence derives from a girl aged 2-10 years with aplastic anemia, due to receive a stem cell transplant. Specimen: PBMCs, collected before TCRalphabeta/CD19-depleted stem cell transplant. The rearrangement links TRBV20-1 to TRBJ2-7; D is possibly TRBD2 (6 bases). The CDR3, as DNA: TGCAGTGCTACTCCCCGGTTGACTAGCTCCTACGAGCAGTACTTC. It encodes CSATPRLTSSYEQYF.